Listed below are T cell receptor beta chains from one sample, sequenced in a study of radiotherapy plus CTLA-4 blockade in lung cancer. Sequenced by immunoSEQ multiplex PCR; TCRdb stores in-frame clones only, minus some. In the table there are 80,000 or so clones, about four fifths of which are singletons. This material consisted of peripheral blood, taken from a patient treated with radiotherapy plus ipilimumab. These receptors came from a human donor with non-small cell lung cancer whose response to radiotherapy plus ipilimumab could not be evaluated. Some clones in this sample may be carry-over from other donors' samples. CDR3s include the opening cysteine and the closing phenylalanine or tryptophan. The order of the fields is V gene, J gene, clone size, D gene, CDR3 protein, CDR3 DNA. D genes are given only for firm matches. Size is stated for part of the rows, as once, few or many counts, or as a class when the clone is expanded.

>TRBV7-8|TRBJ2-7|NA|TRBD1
CASSLTDHTGTAASYEQYF
TGTGCCAGCAGCCTTACCGACCATACTGGGACAGCCGCCTCCTACGAGCAGTACTTC
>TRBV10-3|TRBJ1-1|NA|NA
CASGGANMNTEAFF
TGTGCCTCGGGGGGAGCCAACATGAACACTGAAGCTTTCTTT
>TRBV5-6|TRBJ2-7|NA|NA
CASSFVSLSYEQYF
TGTGCCAGCAGCTTTGTGAGTCTTTCCTACGAGCAGTACTTC
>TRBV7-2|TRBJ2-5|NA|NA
CASSLFGGETQYF
TGTGCCAGCAGCTTATTTGGAGGAGAGACCCAGTACTTC
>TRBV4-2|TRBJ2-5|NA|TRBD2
CASSQEGGLAGEETQYF
TGTGCCAGCAGCCAAGAAGGGGGACTAGCGGGGGAAGAGACCCAGTACTTC
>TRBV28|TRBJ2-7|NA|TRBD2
CASSRTLSGSWYEQYF
TGTGCCAGCAGTCGTACACTGAGCGGGAGTTGGTACGAGCAGTACTTC
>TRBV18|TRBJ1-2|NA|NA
CASSPSDSLNYGYTF
TGTGCCAGCTCACCTTCGGACAGCTTAAACTATGGCTACACCTTC
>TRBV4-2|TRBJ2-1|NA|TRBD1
CASSGTGVPYNEQFF
TGTGCCAGCAGCGGTACAGGGGTACCGTACAATGAGCAGTTCTTC
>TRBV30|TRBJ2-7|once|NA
CALGGTGSYEQYF
TGTGCCTTGGGGGGGACAGGCTCCTACGAGCAGTACTTC
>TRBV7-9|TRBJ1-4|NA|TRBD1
CASSLSTGANEKLFF
TGTGCCAGCAGCTTATCCACAGGGGCTAATGAAAAACTGTTTTTT
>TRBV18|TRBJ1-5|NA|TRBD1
CASSPRTGTDQPQHF
TGTGCCAGCTCACCAAGGACAGGGACGGATCAGCCCCAGCATTTT
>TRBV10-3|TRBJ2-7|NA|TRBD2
CATHDFSGASDEQYF
TGTGCCACCCATGACTTTAGCGGGGCGTCCGACGAGCAGTACTTC
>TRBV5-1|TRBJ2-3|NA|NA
CASSSTSTDTQYF
TGCGCCAGCAGCTCGACTAGCACAGATACGCAGTATTTT
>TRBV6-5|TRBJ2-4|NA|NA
CASGGRVDSIQYF
TGTGCCAGCGGGGGCAGGGTCGATAGCATTCAGTACTTC
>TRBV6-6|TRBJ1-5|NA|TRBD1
CALDSPGQGVNQPQHF
TGTGCCCTTGACTCCCCGGGACAGGGCGTCAATCAGCCCCAGCATTTT
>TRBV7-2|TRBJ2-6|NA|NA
CASSLISGANVLTF
TGTGCCAGCAGCTTAATATCCGGGGCCAACGTCCTGACTTTC
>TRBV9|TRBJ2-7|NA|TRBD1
CASSSDGTGGSEQYF
TGTGCCAGCAGCTCGGATGGGACAGGGGGCTCCGAGCAGTACTTC
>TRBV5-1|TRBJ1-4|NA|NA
CASSLAGGPNEKLFF
TGCGCCAGCAGCTTGGCGGGGGGCCCTAATGAAAAACTGTTTTTT
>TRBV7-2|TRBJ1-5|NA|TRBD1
CASSLGTGVVQPQHF
TGTGCCAGCAGCTTAGGGACAGGGGTCGTTCAGCCCCAGCATTTT
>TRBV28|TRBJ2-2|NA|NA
CASSPSQGLFGTGELFF
TGTGCCAGCAGTCCATCCCAAGGACTATTCGGCACCGGGGAGCTGTTTTTT
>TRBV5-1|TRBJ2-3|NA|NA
CASSTLTGSTDTQYF
TGCGCCAGCAGCACATTAACAGGGAGCACAGATACGCAGTATTTT
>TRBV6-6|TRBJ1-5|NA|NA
CASRPDSVGNQPQHF
TGTGCCAGCAGACCAGACAGCGTCGGCAATCAGCCCCAGCATTTT
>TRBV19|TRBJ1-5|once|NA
CASSIAGRDSNQPQHF
TGTGCCAGTAGTATAGCAGGGAGGGATAGCAATCAGCCCCAGCATTTT
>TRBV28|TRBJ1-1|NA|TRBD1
CASRWTGGNENEAFF
TGTGCCAGCAGGTGGACAGGGGGAAATGAAAATGAAGCTTTCTTT
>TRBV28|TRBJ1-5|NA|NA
CASSLESVWGGNQPQHF
TGTGCCAGCAGTTTAGAGTCAGTTTGGGGGGGGAATCAGCCCCAGCATTTT
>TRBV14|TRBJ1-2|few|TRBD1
CASSWDRADYGYTF
TGTGCCAGCAGCTGGGACAGGGCTGATTATGGCTACACCTTC
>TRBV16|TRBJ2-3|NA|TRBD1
CASSPPGRGGWTDTQYF
TGTGCCAGCAGCCCCCCGGGTAGAGGGGGCTGGACAGATACGCAGTATTTT
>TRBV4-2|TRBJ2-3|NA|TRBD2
CASSQEAGGADTQYF
TGTGCCAGCAGCCAAGAAGCGGGGGGGGCAGATACGCAGTATTTT
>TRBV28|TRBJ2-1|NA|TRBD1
CASSLTGQGYNEQFF
TGTGCCAGCAGCCTTACGGGACAGGGGTACAATGAGCAGTTCTTC
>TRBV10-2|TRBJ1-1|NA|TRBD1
CASSAPGQGDTEAFF
TGCGCCAGCAGTGCCCCGGGACAGGGCGACACTGAAGCTTTCTTT
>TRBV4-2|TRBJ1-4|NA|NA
CASTLTGTTTNEKLFF
TGTGCCAGCACCTTGACCGGGACAACAACTAATGAAAAACTGTTTTTT
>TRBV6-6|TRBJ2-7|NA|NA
CASRAGQNSYEQYF
TGTGCCAGCAGAGCTGGACAGAACTCCTACGAGCAGTACTTC
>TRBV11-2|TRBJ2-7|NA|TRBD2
CASSPRVRGDYEQYF
TGTGCCAGCAGCCCAAGGGTGCGGGGGGATTACGAGCAGTACTTC
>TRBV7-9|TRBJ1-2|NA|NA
CASSLVRGPRYGYTF
TGTGCCAGCAGCTTGGTCAGGGGTCCCAGGTATGGCTACACCTTC
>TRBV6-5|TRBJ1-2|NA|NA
CASSSPREGFGYTF
TGTGCCAGCAGTTCCCCTCGAGAGGGTTTTGGCTACACCTTC
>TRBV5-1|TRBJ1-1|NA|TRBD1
CASSLPTGNAEAFF
TGCGCCAGCAGCTTGCCGACAGGGAACGCTGAAGCTTTCTTT
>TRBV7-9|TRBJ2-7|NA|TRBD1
CASRRTGGASYEQYF
TGTGCCAGCAGAAGAACAGGGGGCGCGTCCTACGAGCAGTACTTC
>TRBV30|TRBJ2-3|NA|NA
CAWSPRGSDTQYF
TGTGCCTGGAGCCCACGGGGGTCAGATACGCAGTATTTT